One TCR beta chain is described in this entry. Its antigen target is currently unknown. It has no much larger one-base neighbor in the sample; base qualities were not kept. These data originate in a study of OX40 agonist ivuxolimab in advanced cancers. Notes on the research overall: Ivuxolimab was an agonistic, fully human IgG2 monoclonal antibody directed against OX40 (CD134), a costimulatory receptor. Intravenous ivuxolimab was administered to patients every 2 weeks at six dose levels: 0.01, 0.1, 0.3, 1.5, 3 and 10 mg/kg. Of the roughly 52 dose-escalation patients, hepatocellular carcinoma was present in about 20, melanoma in approximately 15, renal cell carcinoma in 9 and head and neck cancer in 9. In the dose-escalation cohort, nearly 85% of patients were male, and the mean age was 60 years with a range of about 23 to 79. Patients were allowed to have had prior anti-PD-1, anti-PD-L1 or anti-CTLA-4 therapy, and 30% to 40% of the dose-escalation patients had been treated with checkpoint inhibitors. Three dose-escalation patients achieved partial responses, one with hepatocellular carcinoma and two with cutaneous melanoma. Peripheral TCRbeta sequencing was intended to test whether TCR sequence diversity was altered and clonal T-cell expansion was caused by ivuxolimab. The paper reports the monotherapy dose-escalation portion (N = 52 patients) of the phase I ivuxolimab trial.

What the work shows at the level of the full study, not this receptor alone: Antigen specificity was not determined for the clonally expanded peripheral T cells. On average, CD8+ T cells showed more expanded clones than CD4+ T cells after ivuxolimab. At doses of 0.1 to 3.0 mg/kg, clonal expansion of both CD4+ and CD8+ blood T cells was observed from baseline to week 6. In the 0.1-3.0 mg/kg groups, partial responders had among the lowest normalized peripheral clonal expansion, particularly in CD8+ T cells. Low levels of normalized T-cell clonal expansion were also shown by some nonresponding patients.

The trial excluded patients who had a history of autoimmune disease or who were on systemic immunosuppression. Peripheral blood for TCR sequencing was collected from all dose cohorts at baseline, on cycle 4 day 1, and on cycle 7 day 1. Samples were obtained from an open-label, multicenter, first-in-human phase I dose-escalation trial of ivuxolimab. Adults with locally advanced or metastatic melanoma, renal cell carcinoma, hepatocellular carcinoma or head and neck squamous cell carcinoma were enrolled in the trial. CD4+ and CD8+ T cells were sorted separately from peripheral blood before TCR sequencing. Genomic DNA was isolated from the sorted cells so that the TCRbeta CDR3 region could be sequenced. TCRbeta CDR3 regions were sequenced using the immunoSEQ Assay. TCRdb limited this immuneACCESS table to in-frame rearrangements with V and J called. A share of clones is missing; checked studies link under half to unresolved V genes, and the rest is unexplained. Within this sample are about 56,000 clones, with 65% to 90% of them counted one time only. The ten largest make up 3.5% to 4.5% of the sample.

The CDR3, cysteine through phenylalanine, is 14 amino acids long. Just the 42-base CDR3 DNA is kept, in frame starting at base 1. CDR1 and CDR2, per the germline V gene (reference sequence), are MNHEY and SMNVEV. For this chain, trimming is 5 bases at the V end and 3 bases at the J end, and the number of junction bases without a gene match is 5. This specimen was CD4+ or CD8+ T cells sorted from blood, taken in a trial of the OX40 agonist ivuxolimab. This TCR was recovered from an adult with an advanced solid tumor such as melanoma, head and neck, liver or kidney cancer. This sequence uses TRBV27 and TRBJ2-7; 9 bases in the middle match TRBD2. Here the CDR3 is given as CASSPRLADYEQYF. The bases read TGTGCCAGCAGTCCGAGACTAGCGGACTACGAGCAGTACTTC.